Following are 23 T cell receptor beta chains from one sample sequenced in a study of vaccination and CD4 T cells after COVID-19. Cultured CD4+ T cell DNA was sequenced using the Oncomine TCR Beta short-read assay. Via MiXCR, TCRdb re-called the PCR reads, giving one row per CDR3 protein. The data hold 9,000 to 10,000 distinct CDR3 sequences, with less than 40% observed a single time. The antigens of these receptors remain unknown. This sample's treatment: roughly 11-day PBMC culture with coronavirus spike peptide pools or control peptides (ViraFEST assay). Before the COVID-19 pandemic (2011-2018), CD4+ T cells were obtained from the unexposed donor. Material: CD4+ T cells from blood, cultured in vitro. Receptors originate from a human donor in good health.

The V gene is TRBV5-6, the J gene TRBJ2-7; possibly TRBD2 for D (6 bases). Germline V CDR1 and CDR2: SGHDT, YYEEEE. V lost 3 bases to trimming and J lost 7 bases, with 14 bases between them. This CDR3 comprises 13 residues. CDR3 residues: CASSSWGDGEQYF. The CDR3 DNA sequence: TGTGCCAGCAGCTCATGGGGGGACGGGGAGCAGTACTTC.

This chain connects TRBV24-1 to TRBJ1-5; D might be TRBD1 (5 bases). CDR3 length equals 17 residues. Germline values: CDR1 KGHDR, CDR2 SFDVKD. V lost 1 base, J lost 4 bases, and 16 bases lay in between. In DNA, the CDR3 is TGTGCCACCAGTGATTTCCAAGGGGAGCCATTGAATCAGCCCCAGCATTTT. Its translation is CATSDFQGEPLNQPQHF.

The chain recombines TRBV7-2 with TRBJ1-2; no reliable D call. The germline V and J ends were trimmed by 1 base and 4 bases, with 10 bases remaining between them. Germline V gives CDR1 SGHTA, CDR2 FQGNSA. There are 14 residues in the CDR3. The CDR3 here is CASSLVEATYGYTF. The CDR3 DNA reads as TGTGCCAGCAGCTTAGTAGAGGCGACCTATGGCTACACCTTC.

This clonotype was counted between two and nine times. The rearrangement links TRBV12-3 or TRBV12-4 to TRBJ1-5; perhaps TRBD1 as D (6 bases). Trimming took 5 bases from V and 5 from J, leaving 10 bases between them. This CDR3 is 13 amino acids long. CDR3 sequence (DNA): TGTGCCAGCAGTGCCAACAGGGATCAGCCCCAGCATTTT. Protein: CASSANRDQPQHF.

The rearrangement links TRBV6-1 to TRBJ2-7, with D maybe TRBD2 (5 bases). The V gene lost 7 bases and the J gene lost 6 bases, with 19 bases spanning the gap. The CDR3 runs 14 residues. Germline loops: CDR1 MNHNS, CDR2 SASEGT. The CDR3 bases are TGTGCCAGCACACAGTCGGGCTCAGGAGGCGAGCAGTACTTC. This codes for CASTQSGSGGEQYF.

This clonotype appeared a few times. V gene TRBV20-1 combines with J gene TRBJ1-5; a possible D gene is TRBD1 (5 bases). V was shortened by 5 bases and J by 0 bases, with 14 bases between the two germline ends. This CDR3 is 15 amino acids long. Germline values: CDR1 DFQATT, CDR2 SNEGSKA (reference sequence). For the CDR3, the DNA is TGCAGTGCTGCCGCGACAGTATATAGCAATCAGCCCCAGCATTTT. Translation: CSAAATVYSNQPQHF.

In this sample, this clonotype turned up a few times. The chain carries TRBV5-6 and TRBJ2-5, with D possibly called TRBD1 or TRBD2 (5 bases each). This CDR3 has 13 amino acids. Between the trimmed V and J ends, which lost 4 bases and 5 bases, there was a span of 12 bases. Germline CDR1 SGHDT, CDR2 YYEEEE. Here the CDR3 DNA reads TGTGCCAGCAGCATAACGGGGCCGGAGACCCAGTACTTC. This translates into CASSITGPETQYF.

The gene calls are TRBV7-6 and TRBJ1-1; TRBD1 is a possible D gene (5 bases). The V gene's germline CDR1 is SGHVS and CDR2 FNYEAQ. CDR3 size: 14 residues. The ends were cut back, 5 bases at V and 0 bases at J, with 10 bases in the middle. This CDR3 is CASSVQDMNTEAFF. The DNA of the CDR3 is TGTGCCAGCAGCGTGCAGGACATGAACACTGAAGCTTTCTTT.

This clonotype was counted between two and nine times. The chain joins TRBV6-2 or TRBV6-3 to TRBJ2-7, with D maybe TRBD2 (6 bases). The CDR3 length is 15 residues. V lost 2 bases to trimming and J lost 7 bases, with 18 bases between them. Germline values: CDR1 MNHEY, CDR2 SVGEGT. CDR3 nucleotides: TGTGCCAGCAGTTACGACGATAGCGGCGCCGTGGAGCAGTACTTC. Protein product: CASSYDDSGAVEQYF.

This clonotype has a handful of counts. The chain carries TRBV7-9 and TRBJ2-5, with 9 positions matching TRBD2. Germline V CDR1 and CDR2: SEHNR, FQNEAQ (reference sequence). The CDR3 contains 16 residues. V dropped 5 bases and J dropped 5; count of bases not matched to a gene: 12. CDR3 amino acids: CASSREGGGARETQYF. The CDR3 DNA reads TGTGCCAGCAGCCGAGAAGGCGGGGGGGCTCGGGAGACCCAGTACTTC.

The J gene is TRBJ1-2, the V gene TRBV6-1; D not certain. V lost 3 bases and J lost 4, with 9 bases in between. This CDR3 region has 13 residues. Germline CDR1 is MNHNS and CDR2 is SASEGT. The DNA for the CDR3 is TGTGCCAGCAGTGATGCATACTTCTATGGCTACACCTTC. It specifies CASSDAYFYGYTF.

This clonotype has more than one count but fewer than ten. The chain carries TRBV29-1 and TRBJ1-2; D unclear. CDR1 and CDR2 from the germline V gene are SQVTM and ANQGSEA. V lost 4 bases to trimming and J lost 7 bases, with 7 bases between them. This CDR3 spans 10 amino acids. CDR3 bases: TGCAGCGTTGGCCTCGGTGGCTACACCTTC. Translating gives CSVGLGGYTF.

This clonotype was counted a few times. The chain employs TRBV18 and TRBJ1-1, with no clear D. The V end was cut by 3 bases, the J end by 1 base, with 12 bases between. This CDR3 spans 15 amino acids. In germline, CDR1 is KGHSH, CDR2 LQKENI. The CDR3 here is CASSPSLVGNTEAFF. The CDR3 DNA follows: TGTGCCAGCTCACCCTCGTTGGTAGGGAACACTGAAGCTTTCTTT.

This clonotype appeared a few times. The rearrangement uses TRBV19 and TRBJ1-5; 10 positions match TRBD1. With V trimmed by 6 bases and J by 3 bases, 5 bases remained unmatched. This CDR3 spans 15 amino acids. Germline CDR1 and CDR2: LNHDA and SQIVND (reference sequence). The CDR3 is CASSRGQGSNQPQHF. DNA for the CDR3: TGTGCCAGTAGCAGGGGACAGGGGTCCAATCAGCCCCAGCATTTT.

This sequence joins TRBV30 and TRBJ2-1, with D tentatively TRBD1 (5 bases). This CDR3 is 12 amino acids long. Germline CDR1 is GTSNPN and CDR2 is SVGIG (reference sequence). Trimming shortened V by 7 bases and J by 8 bases, and 15 bases separated the two germline ends. The CDR3 DNA sequence: TGTGCCTCCGACAGCCTCGGATATGAGCAGTTCTTC. This encodes CASDSLGYEQFF. Using reference TRBV30 and TRBJ2-1 for the parts outside the CDR3, the full variable domain is SQTIHQWPATLVQPVGSPLSLECTVEGTSNPNLYWYRQAAGRGLQLLFYSVGIGQISSEVPQNLSASRPQDRQFILSSKKLLLSDSGFYLCASDSLGYEQFFGPGTRLTVL.

This sequence joins TRBV12-3 or TRBV12-4 and TRBJ1-2, with no clear D. Trimming shortened V by 4 bases and J by 3 bases, and 9 bases separated the two germline ends. The CDR3 covers 13 residues. As DNA, the CDR3 is TGTGCCAGCAGTTATTCGGGTGACTATGGCTACACCTTC. It codes for CASSYSGDYGYTF.

The chain recombines TRBV12-3 or TRBV12-4 with TRBJ2-5; the match to TRBD2 covers 7 bases. Trimming cost V 0 bases and J 5 bases; bases outside gene matches: 3. The CDR3 runs to 14 residues. The CDR3 DNA reads TGTGCCAGCAGTTTAGCGGGGGGGGGTGAGACCCAGTACTTC. It specifies CASSLAGGGETQYF.

The rearrangement joins TRBV6-5 to TRBJ1-2; D is uncertain. Germline V CDR1 and CDR2: MNHEY, SVGAGI. V lost 0 bases, J lost 1 base, and 6 bases lay in between. CDR3 length: 14 residues. CDR3 sequence reads: CASSYSTLNYGYTF. The CDR3 DNA follows: TGTGCCAGCAGTTACTCGACCCTTAACTATGGCTACACCTTC.

J is TRBJ1-2 and V is TRBV27; 10 nucleotides agree with TRBD1. This CDR3 has 15 amino acids. The germline V gene has CDR1 MNHEY and CDR2 SMNVEV (reference sequence). J lost 6 bases, V lost 5 bases, and 9 bases had no gene match. Here the CDR3 reads CASSTLTGGPNGYTF. For the CDR3, the DNA is TGTGCCAGCAGTACCTTGACAGGGGGCCCGAATGGCTACACCTTC.

This chain links TRBV10-3 with TRBJ2-7; D remains ambiguous. The CDR3 consists of 14 residues. Looked up from germline, CDR1 is ENHRY and CDR2 is SYGVKD. Trimming took off 5 bases at V and 6 bases at J, with 17 bases between the two ends. CDR3 sequence: CAISPDWSAIEQYF. In DNA, the CDR3 is TGTGCCATCAGTCCCGACTGGTCCGCGATCGAGCAGTACTTC.

V and J are TRBV6-1 and TRBJ2-7; TRBD2 matches 8 bases. J lost 6 bases, V lost 5 bases, and 12 bases had no gene match. CDR1 MNHNS and CDR2 SASEGT come from the germline V gene. The CDR3 length is 15 residues. The DNA of the CDR3 is TGTGCCAGCAGTCTTAGCATCGGACTAGCTAGCGAGCAGTACTTC. The encoded protein is CASSLSIGLASEQYF.

Only a few counts were recorded for this clonotype. V and J are TRBV29-1 and TRBJ2-7; D might be TRBD2 (6 bases). Trimming cost V 2 bases and J 3 bases, with 8 bases left between them. This CDR3 is 12 amino acids long. Germline CDR1 SQVTM, CDR2 ANQGSEA. CDR3 DNA sequence: TGCAGCGTTGAACAGGGAGGCTACGAGCAGTACTTC. Its protein is CSVEQGGYEQYF.

V gene TRBV2 combines with J gene TRBJ2-7; D is perhaps TRBD1 (6 bases). Trimming pared 6 bases from V and 3 bases from J, leaving 9 bases between. In germline, CDR1 is SNHLY, CDR2 FYNNEI. The CDR3 has 12 amino acids. DNA of the CDR3: TGTGCCAGCAGGACAGGCAACTACGAGCAGTACTTC. Protein product: CASRTGNYEQYF.